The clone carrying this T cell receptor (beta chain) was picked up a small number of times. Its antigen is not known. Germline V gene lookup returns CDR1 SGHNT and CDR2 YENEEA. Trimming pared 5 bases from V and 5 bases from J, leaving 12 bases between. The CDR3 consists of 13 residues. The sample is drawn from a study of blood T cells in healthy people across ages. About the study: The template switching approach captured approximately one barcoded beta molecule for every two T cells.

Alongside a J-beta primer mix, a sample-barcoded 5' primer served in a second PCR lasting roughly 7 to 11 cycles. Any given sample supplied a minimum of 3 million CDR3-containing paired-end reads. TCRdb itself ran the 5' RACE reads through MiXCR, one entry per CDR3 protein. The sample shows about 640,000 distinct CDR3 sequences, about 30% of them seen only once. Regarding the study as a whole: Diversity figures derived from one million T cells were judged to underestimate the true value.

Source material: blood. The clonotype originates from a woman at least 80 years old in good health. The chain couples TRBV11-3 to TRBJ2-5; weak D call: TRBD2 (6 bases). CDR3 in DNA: TGTGCCAGCAGCCCCGGGGCGGGGGAGACCCAGTACTTC. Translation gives CASSPGAGETQYF.